The sequence of this TCR beta chain was determined in a study of blood T cell repertoires in COVID-19. Turning to the study itself: Sources were T cells, B-cell-depleted T cells, or PBMCs; the material itself was cDNA or gDNA.

The authors' processing: Estimation of nucleated cell counts was performed using reference gene primer amplification. TCRdb keeps only in-frame clones here, not all; method: immunoSEQ multiplex PCR. V and J calls and clone size are as listed in that table; D and trimming were resolved from the DNA. This table has about 100,000 clones, almost 80% appearing once. V lost 3 bases to trimming and J lost 10 bases; unmatched junction nucleotides: 21. Germline V lookup: CDR1 SGHTA, CDR2 FQGTGA. The CDR3 spans 18 residues. V usage is TRBV7-3 and J usage is TRBJ1-2, with 9 positions matching TRBD1. Sequencing input: peripheral blood. The clonotype was recovered from a man between 65 and 85 years old with active or convalescent COVID-19. The CDR3 loop is CASSFLPPGQGSPHDYTF. The CDR3 DNA reads as TGTGCCAGCAGCTTTCTACCGCCGGGACAGGGATCCCCCCACGACTACACCTTC.